The entry that follows covers one T cell receptor beta chain sequence. Its specificity is unknown. These data originate in a study of T cells in Graves' hyperthyroidism and ophthalmopathy. General study findings and limits: In the analysis, a 13 V-J model separated ophthalmopathy from stable hyperthyroidism. Most clonotypes expanded in the thyroid (above 0.001) were also present in blood.

Patients having uncontrolled infection, another autoimmune disease, pregnancy or lactation were not included. Clinical symptoms, serum thyroxine, TRAb, thyroid ultrasound and orbital computed tomography established diagnosis. There were TCR beta CDR3 regions amplified from RNA transcripts. With the HTBI primer set, the TCR CDR3 went through a first round of RT-PCR. One entry per CDR3 protein, called by TCRdb with MiXCR from the multiplex PCR reads. The sample consists of 550,000 to 700,000 distinct CDR3 sequences, 46% of them appearing once. V trimming: 5 bases; J trimming: 6 bases; junction bases outside the gene matches: 11. The CDR3 spans 15 residues. Germline CDR1 LNHDA, CDR2 SQIVND (reference sequence).

V usage is TRBV19 and J usage is TRBJ1-2; TRBD1 matches 8 bases. The TCR originated in an adult woman with Graves' disease, either hyperthyroidism or ophthalmopathy (not recorded which). Sequencing input: peripheral blood or thyroid tissue (not recorded which). The CDR3 here is CASSGSRQGIDGYTF. Here the CDR3 DNA reads TGTGCCAGTAGTGGATCCCGACAGGGGATCGATGGCTACACCTTC.